What follows is one T cell receptor beta chain and its context. This CDR3 comprises 11 residues. Per the germline V gene, CDR1 is DFQATT and CDR2 is SNEGSKA (reference sequence). Trimming took off 4 bases at V and 5 bases at J, with 8 bases between the two ends. TCRdb's copy holds only in-frame clones and misses some; the assay was immunoSEQ multiplex PCR. Of about 72,000 clones in the sample, about nine tenths were seen once. The record originates from a study of T cell changes during pregnancy in multiple sclerosis. The specimen was peripheral blood, collected in the third trimester of pregnancy. This sequence was found in a female donor in good health, enrolled as a control in a pregnancy study. The J gene is TRBJ2-5, the V gene TRBV20-1, with D possibly TRBD1 on 6 matching bases. CDR3 protein: CSAKRGETQYF. In DNA, the CDR3 is TGCAGTGCTAAGAGGGGGGAGACCCAGTACTTC.